This entry lists 3 T cell receptor beta chains sequenced from one sample in a study of blood T cell repertoires in COVID-19. TCRdb's table, derived via immunoSEQ multiplex PCR, lists solely in-frame clones and lacks some. The table shows hundreds of thousands of clones, with about nine tenths occurring only once. Sequencing was performed on peripheral blood. The source is a woman aged 45-60 years with acute or convalescent COVID-19.

V is TRBV18 and J is TRBJ2-7, with 10 bases identical to TRBD2. The CDR3 runs 14 residues. CDR1 is KGHSH, CDR2 LQKENI, per germline. With 4 bases clipped from V and 5 bases from J, the junction kept 5 bases outside the gene matches. CDR3 protein: CASSRLAGDDEQYF. The DNA for the CDR3 is TGTGCCAGCTCACGGCTAGCGGGAGATGACGAGCAGTACTTC.

This sequence joins TRBV27 and TRBJ2-3; possibly TRBD1 for D (6 bases). Germline lookup yields CDR1 MNHEY and CDR2 SMNVEV (reference sequence). CDR3 length: 14 residues. The V end lost 6 bases, the J end lost 8 bases, and 18 bases lay between the germline ends. CDR3 bases: TGTGCCAGCAGCTGGACAGCAAGGGCAGGTACGCAGTATTTT. Translating it yields CASSWTARAGTQYF.

The CDR3 DNA sequence: TGTGCCAGTAGACCTCCGGGACAGAACACTGAAGCTTTCTTT. Protein product: CASRPPGQNTEAFF. The chain links TRBV19 to TRBJ1-1; weak D call: TRBD1 (6 bases). Germline loops: CDR1 LNHDA, CDR2 SQIVND (reference sequence). The CDR3 is 14 residues long. V lost 6 bases and J lost 1, with 12 bases in between.